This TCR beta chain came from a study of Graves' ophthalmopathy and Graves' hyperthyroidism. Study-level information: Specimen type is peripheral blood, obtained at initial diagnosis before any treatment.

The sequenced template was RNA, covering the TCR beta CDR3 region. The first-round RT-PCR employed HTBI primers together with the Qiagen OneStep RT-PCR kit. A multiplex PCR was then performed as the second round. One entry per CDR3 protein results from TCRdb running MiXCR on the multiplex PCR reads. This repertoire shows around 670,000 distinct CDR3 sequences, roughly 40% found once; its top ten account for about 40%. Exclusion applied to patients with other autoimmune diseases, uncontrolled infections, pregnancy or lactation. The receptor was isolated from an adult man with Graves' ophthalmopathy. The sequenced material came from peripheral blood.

Written as DNA, the CDR3 is TGTGCCACCAGTGGCCCAGGGGCATGGGAGACCCAGCATTTT. Protein product: CATSGPGAWETQHF. This chain uses TRBV24-1 with TRBJ1-5, with a weak D call TRBD1 (6 bases). Looked up from germline, CDR1 is KGHDR and CDR2 is SFDVKD. Trimming cost V 5 bases and J 11 bases, with 18 bases left between them. This CDR3 comprises 14 residues.